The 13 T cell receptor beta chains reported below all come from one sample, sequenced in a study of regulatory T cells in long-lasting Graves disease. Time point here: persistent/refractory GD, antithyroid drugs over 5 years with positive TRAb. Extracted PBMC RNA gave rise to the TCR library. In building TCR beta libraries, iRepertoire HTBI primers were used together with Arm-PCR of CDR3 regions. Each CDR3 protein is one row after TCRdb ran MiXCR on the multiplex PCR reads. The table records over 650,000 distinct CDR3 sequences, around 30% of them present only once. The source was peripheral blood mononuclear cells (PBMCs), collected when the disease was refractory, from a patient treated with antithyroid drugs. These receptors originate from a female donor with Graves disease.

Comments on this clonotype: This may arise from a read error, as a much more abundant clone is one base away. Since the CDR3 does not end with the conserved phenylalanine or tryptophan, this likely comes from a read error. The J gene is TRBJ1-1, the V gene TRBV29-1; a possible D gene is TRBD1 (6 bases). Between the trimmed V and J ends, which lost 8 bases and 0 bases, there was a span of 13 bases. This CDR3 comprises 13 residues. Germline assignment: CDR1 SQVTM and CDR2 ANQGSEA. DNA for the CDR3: TGCAGCCTCACGACAGGCCTGAACACTGAAGCTTTCCTT. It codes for CSLTTGLNTEAFL.

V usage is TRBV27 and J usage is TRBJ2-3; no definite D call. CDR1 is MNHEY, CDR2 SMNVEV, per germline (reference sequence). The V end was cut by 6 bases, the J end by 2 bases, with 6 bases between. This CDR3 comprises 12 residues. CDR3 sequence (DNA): TGTGCCAGCAGCATGAACACAGATACGCAGTATTTT. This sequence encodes CASSMNTDTQYF.

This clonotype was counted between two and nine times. This CDR3 is CAWEQGYNSPLHF. Written as DNA, the CDR3 is TGTGCCTGGGAACAGGGCTATAATTCACCCCTCCACTTT. The V and J genes are TRBV30 and TRBJ1-6, with D possibly TRBD1 on 6 matching bases. The CDR3 consists of 13 residues. The germline CDR1 and CDR2 sequences are GTSNPN and SVGIG (reference sequence). Trimming removed 5 bases from V and 3 bases from J, with 8 bases in between.

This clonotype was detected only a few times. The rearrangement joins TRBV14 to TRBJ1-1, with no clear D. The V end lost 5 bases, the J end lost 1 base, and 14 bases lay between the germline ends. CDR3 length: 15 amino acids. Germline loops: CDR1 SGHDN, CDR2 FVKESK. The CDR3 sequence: CASSVYYMGNTEAFF. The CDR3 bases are TGTGCCAGCAGCGTATACTACATGGGGAACACTGAAGCTTTCTTT.

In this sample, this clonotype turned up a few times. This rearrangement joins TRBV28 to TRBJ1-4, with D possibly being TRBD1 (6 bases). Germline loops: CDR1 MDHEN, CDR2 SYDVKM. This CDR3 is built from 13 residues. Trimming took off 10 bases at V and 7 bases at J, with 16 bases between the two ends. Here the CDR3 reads CATLQGLGEKLFF. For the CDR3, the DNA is TGTGCCACATTACAGGGTTTAGGTGAAAAACTGTTTTTT.

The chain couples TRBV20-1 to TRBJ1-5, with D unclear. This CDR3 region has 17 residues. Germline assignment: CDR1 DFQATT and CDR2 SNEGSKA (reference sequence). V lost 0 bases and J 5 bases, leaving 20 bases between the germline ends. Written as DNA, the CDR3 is TGCAGTGCTAGAGATCCGTTGAGGTACGGAAGTGATCAGCCCCAGCATTTT. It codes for CSARDPLRYGSDQPQHF.

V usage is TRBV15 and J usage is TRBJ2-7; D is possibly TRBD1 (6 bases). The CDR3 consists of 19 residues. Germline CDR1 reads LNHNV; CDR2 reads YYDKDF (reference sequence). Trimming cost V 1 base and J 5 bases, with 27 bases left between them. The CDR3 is CATSRVAGASRARFDEQYF. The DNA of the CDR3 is TGTGCCACCAGCAGAGTTGCAGGGGCGAGTAGGGCCCGGTTTGACGAGCAGTACTTC.

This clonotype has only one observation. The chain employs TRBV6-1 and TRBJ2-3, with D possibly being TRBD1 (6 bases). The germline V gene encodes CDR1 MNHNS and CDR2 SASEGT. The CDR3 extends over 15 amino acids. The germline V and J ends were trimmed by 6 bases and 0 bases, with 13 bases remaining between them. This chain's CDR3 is CASRRTGSSTDTQYF. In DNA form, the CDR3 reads TGTGCCAGCAGACGCACAGGGTCTAGCACAGATACGCAGTATTTT.

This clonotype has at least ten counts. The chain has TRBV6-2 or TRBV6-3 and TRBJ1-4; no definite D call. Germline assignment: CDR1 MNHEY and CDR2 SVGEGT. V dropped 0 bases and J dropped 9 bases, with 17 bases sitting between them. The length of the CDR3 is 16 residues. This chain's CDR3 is CASSYSPDTLSKKLFF. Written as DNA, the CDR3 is TGTGCCAGCAGTTACTCGCCCGATACCCTGAGCAAAAAACTGTTTTTT.

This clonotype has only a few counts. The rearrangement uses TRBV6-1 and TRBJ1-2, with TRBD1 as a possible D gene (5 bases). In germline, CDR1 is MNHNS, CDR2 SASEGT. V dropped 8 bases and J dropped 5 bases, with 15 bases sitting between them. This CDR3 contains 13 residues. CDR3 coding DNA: TGTGCCAGCGGAGACACAGGTTATTATGGCTACACCTTC. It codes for CASGDTGYYGYTF.

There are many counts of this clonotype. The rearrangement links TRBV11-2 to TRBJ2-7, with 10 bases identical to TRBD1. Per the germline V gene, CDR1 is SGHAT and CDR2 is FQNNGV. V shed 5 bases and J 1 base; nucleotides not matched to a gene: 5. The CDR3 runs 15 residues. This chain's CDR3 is CASSPTGGESYEQYF. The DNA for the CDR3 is TGTGCCAGCAGCCCGACAGGGGGCGAGTCCTACGAGCAGTACTTC.

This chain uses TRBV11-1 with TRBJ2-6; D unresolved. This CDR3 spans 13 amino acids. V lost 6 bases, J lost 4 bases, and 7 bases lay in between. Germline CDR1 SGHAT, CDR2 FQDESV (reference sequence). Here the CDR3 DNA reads TGTGCCAGCAGACCCCGGGGGGCCAACGTCCTGACTTTC. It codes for CASRPRGANVLTF.

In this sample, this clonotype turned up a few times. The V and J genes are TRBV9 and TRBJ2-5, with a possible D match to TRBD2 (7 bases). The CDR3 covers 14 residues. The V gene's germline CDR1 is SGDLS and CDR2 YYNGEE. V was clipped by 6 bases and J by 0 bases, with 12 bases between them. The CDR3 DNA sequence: TGTGCCAGCACGCTAGGGGGGGACCAAGAGACCCAGTACTTC. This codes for CASTLGGDQETQYF. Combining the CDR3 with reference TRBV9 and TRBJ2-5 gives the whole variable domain DSGVTQTPKHLITATGQRVTLRCSPRSGDLSVYWYQQSLDQGLQFLIQYYNGEERAKGNILERFSAQQFPDLHSELNLSSLELGDSALYFCASTLGGDQETQYFGPGTRLLVL.